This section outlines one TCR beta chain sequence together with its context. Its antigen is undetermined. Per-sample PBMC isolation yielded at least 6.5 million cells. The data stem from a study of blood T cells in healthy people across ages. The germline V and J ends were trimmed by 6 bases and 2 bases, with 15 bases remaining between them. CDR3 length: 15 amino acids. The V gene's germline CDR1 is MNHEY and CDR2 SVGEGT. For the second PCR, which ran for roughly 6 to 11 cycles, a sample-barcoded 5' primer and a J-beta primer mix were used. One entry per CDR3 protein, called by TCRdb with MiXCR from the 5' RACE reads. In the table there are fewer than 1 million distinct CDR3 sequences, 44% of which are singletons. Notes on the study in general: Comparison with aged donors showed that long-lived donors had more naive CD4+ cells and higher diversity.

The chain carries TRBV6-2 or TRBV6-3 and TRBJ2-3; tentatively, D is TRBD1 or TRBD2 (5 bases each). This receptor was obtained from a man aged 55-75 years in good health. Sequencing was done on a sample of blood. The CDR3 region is CASRGGTIPTDTQYF. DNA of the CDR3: TGTGCCAGCAGGGGTGGGACCATACCCACAGATACGCAGTATTTT.